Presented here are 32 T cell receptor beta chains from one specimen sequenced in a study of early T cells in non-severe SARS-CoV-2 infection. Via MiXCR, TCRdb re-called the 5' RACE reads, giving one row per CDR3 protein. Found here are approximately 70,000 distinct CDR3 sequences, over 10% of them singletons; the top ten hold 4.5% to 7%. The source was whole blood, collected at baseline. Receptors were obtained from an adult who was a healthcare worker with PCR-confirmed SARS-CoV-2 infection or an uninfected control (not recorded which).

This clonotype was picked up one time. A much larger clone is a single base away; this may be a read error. CDR3 nucleotides: TGTGCCAGCAGTGGGACAGCGGGCAATCAGCCCCAGCATTTT. Its translation is CASSGTAGNQPQHF. This chain links TRBV6-1 with TRBJ1-5, with D possibly matching TRBD1 (6 bases). Germline V gene lookup returns CDR1 MNHNS and CDR2 SASEGT. Trimming removed 4 bases from V and 2 bases from J, with 9 bases in between. CDR3 size: 14 residues.

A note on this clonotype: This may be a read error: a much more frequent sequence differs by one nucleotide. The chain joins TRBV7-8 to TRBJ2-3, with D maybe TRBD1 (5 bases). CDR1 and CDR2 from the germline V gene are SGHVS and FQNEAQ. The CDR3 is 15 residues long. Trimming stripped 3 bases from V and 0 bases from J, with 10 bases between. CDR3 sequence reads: CASSFETASTDTQYF. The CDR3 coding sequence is TGTGCCAGCAGCTTCGAGACAGCCAGCACAGATACGCAGTATTTT.

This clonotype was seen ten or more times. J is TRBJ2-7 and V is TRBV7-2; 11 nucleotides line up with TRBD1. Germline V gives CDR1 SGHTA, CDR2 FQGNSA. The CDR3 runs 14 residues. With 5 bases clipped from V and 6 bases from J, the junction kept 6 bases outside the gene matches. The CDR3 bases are TGTGCCAGCAGCCGAAGGGACAGGGGGGGCGAGCAGTACTTC. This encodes CASSRRDRGGEQYF.

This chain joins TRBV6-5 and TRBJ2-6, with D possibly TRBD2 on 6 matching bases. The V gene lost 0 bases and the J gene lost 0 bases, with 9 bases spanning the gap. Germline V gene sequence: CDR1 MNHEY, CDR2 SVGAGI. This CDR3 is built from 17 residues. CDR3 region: CASSYSRGNSGANVLTF. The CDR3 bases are TGTGCCAGCAGTTACTCTCGGGGGAACTCTGGGGCCAACGTCCTGACTTTC.

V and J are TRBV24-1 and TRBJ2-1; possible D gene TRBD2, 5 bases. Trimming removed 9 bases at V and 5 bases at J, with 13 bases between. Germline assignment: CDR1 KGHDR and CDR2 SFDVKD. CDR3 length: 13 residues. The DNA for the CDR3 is TGTGCCACCCGTGCAGAGCGGAACAATGAGCAGTTCTTC. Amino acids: CATRAERNNEQFF.

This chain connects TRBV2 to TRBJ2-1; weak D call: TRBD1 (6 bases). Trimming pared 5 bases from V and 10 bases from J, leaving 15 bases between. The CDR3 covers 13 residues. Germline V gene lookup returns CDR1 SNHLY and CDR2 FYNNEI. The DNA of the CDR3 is TGTGCCAGCAGTCGGACAGCCACGGGGGAGCAGTTCTTC. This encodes CASSRTATGEQFF.

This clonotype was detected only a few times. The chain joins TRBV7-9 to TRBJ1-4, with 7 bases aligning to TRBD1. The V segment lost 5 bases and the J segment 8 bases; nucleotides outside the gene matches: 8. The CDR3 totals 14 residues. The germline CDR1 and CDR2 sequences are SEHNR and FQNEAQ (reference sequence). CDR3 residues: CASSRGQAREKLFF. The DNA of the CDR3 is TGTGCCAGCAGCAGAGGACAGGCTCGGGAAAAACTGTTTTTT.

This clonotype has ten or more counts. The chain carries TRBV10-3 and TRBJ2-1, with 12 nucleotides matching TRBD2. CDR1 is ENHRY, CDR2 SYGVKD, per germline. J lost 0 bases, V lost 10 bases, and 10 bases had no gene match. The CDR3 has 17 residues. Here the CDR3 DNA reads TGTGCCACTTCTAGCGGGAGGGCCGTAAGCTCCTACAATGAGCAGTTCTTC. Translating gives CATSSGRAVSSYNEQFF.

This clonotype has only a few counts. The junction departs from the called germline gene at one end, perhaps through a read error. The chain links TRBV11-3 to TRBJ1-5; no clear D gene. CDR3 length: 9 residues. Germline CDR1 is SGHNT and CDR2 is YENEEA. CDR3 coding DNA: TGTGCCAGCAGTCAGCCCCAGCATTTT. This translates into CASSQPQHF. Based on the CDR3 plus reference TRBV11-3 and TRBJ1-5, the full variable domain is EAGVVQSPRYKIIEKKQPVAFWCNPISGHNTLYWYLQNLGQGPELLIRYENEEAVDDSQLPKDRFSAERLKGVDSTLKIQPAELGDSAVYLCASSQPQHFGDGTRLSIL.

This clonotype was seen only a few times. This CDR3 is CAISETGKIAKNIQYF. CDR3 DNA sequence: TGTGCCATCAGTGAAACAGGAAAGATAGCCAAAAACATTCAGTACTTC. The rearrangement joins TRBV10-3 to TRBJ2-4; tentative D call: TRBD1 (5 bases). V was clipped by 3 bases and J by 0 bases, with 12 bases between them. The CDR3 covers 16 residues. In germline, CDR1 is ENHRY, CDR2 SYGVKD.

The DNA for the CDR3 is TGTGCCAGCAGATCCGACACACTCTATGGCTACACCTTC. Translation gives CASRSDTLYGYTF. The J gene is TRBJ1-2, the V gene TRBV7-9; D remains unclear. Looked up from germline, CDR1 is SEHNR and CDR2 is FQNEAQ (reference sequence). This CDR3 comprises 13 residues. V lost 6 bases and J 4 bases, leaving 12 bases between the germline ends. The full variable domain, its missing parts supplied by reference TRBV7-9 and TRBJ1-2, is DTGVSQNPRHKITKRGQNVTFRCDPISEHNRLYWYRQTLGQGPEFLTYFQNEAQLEKSRLLSDRFSAERPKGSFSTLEIQRTEQGDSAMYLCASRSDTLYGYTFGSGTRLTVV.

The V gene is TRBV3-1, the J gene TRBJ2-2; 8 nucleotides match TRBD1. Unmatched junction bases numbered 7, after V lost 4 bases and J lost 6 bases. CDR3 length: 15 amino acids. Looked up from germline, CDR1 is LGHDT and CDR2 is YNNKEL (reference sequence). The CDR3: CASSPTGAVSGELFF. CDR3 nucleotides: TGTGCCAGCAGCCCGACAGGGGCAGTCTCCGGGGAGCTGTTTTTT.

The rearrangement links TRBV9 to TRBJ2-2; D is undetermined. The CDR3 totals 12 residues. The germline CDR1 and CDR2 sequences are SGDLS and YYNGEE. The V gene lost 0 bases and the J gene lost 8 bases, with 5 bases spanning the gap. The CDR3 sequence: CASSVVRGELFF. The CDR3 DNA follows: TGTGCCAGCAGCGTAGTGAGGGGGGAGCTGTTTTTT.

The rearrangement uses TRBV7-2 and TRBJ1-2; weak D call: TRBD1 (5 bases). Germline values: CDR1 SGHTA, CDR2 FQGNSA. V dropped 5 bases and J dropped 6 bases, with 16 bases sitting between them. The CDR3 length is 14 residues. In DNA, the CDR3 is TGTGCCAGCAGCCCCCGCGGGGGTGGCAATGGCTACACCTTC. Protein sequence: CASSPRGGGNGYTF.

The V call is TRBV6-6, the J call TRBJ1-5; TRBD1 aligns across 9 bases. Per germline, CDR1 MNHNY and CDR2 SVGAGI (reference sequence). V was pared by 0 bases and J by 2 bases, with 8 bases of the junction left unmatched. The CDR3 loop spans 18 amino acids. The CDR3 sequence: CASSYSMTGGGGNQPQHF. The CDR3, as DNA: TGTGCCAGCAGTTACTCGATGACAGGGGGGGGAGGCAATCAGCCCCAGCATTTT.

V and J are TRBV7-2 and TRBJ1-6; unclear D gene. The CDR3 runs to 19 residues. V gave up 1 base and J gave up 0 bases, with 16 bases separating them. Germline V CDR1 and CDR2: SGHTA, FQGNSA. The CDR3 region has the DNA TGTGCCAGCAGCTTAGGGTTCGGGAGCAAAAGCTCCTATAATTCACCCCTCCACTTT. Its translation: CASSLGFGSKSSYNSPLHF.

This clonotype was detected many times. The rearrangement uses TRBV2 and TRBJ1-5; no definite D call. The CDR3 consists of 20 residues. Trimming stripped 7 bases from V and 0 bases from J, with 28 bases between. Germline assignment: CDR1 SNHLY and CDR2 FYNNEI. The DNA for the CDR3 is TGTGCCAGCACGATCCTACCGGCCCTCGCCGGGCAAAATAGCAATCAGCCCCAGCATTTT. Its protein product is CASTILPALAGQNSNQPQHF.

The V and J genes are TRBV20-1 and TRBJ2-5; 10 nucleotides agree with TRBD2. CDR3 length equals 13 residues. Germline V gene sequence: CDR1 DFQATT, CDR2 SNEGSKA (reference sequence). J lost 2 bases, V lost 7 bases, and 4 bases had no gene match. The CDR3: CSGTSGGQETQYF. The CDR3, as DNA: TGCAGTGGGACTAGCGGAGGGCAAGAGACCCAGTACTTC.

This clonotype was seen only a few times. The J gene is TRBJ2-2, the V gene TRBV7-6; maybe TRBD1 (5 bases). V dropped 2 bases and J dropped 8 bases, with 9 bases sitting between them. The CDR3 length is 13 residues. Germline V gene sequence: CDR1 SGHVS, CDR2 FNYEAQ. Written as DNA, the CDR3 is TGTGCCAGCAGCTTATCTGGGGCTGGGGAGCTGTTTTTT. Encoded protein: CASSLSGAGELFF.

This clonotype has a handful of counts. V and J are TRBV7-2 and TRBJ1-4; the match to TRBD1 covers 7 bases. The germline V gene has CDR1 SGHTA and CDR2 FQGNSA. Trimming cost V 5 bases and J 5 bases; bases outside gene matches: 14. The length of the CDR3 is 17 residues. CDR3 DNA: TGTGCCAGCAGCGCGGGACAGCGCTTCGAGGCCAATGAAAAACTGTTTTTT. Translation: CASSAGQRFEANEKLFF.

CDR3 protein: CASSLPGTGYEKLFF. The CDR3 DNA sequence: TGTGCCAGCAGTTTACCCGGGACAGGGTACGAAAAACTGTTTTTT. The chain carries TRBV28 and TRBJ1-4; 9 positions match TRBD1. The V and J ends lost 2 bases and 8 bases, in that order; junction bases with no gene match: 6. There are 15 residues in the CDR3. Germline V lookup: CDR1 MDHEN, CDR2 SYDVKM. Full variable domain (remainder filled in from reference TRBV28 and TRBJ1-4): DVKVTQSSRYLVKRTGEKVFLECVQDMDHENMFWYRQDPGLGLRLIYFSYDVKMKEKGDIPEGYSVSREKKERFSLILESASTNQTSMYLCASSLPGTGYEKLFFGSGTQLSVL.

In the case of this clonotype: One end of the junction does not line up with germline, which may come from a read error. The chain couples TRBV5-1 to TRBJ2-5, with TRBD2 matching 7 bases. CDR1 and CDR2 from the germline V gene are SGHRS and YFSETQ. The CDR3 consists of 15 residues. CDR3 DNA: TGCGCCAACAGCTCCCTCCAGGGAGGGCAAGAGACCCAGTACTTC. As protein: CANSSLQGGQETQYF.

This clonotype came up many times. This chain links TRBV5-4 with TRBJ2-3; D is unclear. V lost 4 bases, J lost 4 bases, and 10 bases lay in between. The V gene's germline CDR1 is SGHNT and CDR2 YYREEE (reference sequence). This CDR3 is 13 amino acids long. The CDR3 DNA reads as TGTGCCAGCAGCCCCGATGCCCCAGATACGCAGTATTTT. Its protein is CASSPDAPDTQYF.

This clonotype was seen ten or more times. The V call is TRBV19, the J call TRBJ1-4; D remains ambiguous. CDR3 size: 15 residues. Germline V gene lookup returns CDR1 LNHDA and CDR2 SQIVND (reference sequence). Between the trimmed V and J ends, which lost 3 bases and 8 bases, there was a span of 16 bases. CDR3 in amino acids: CASSIARQAREKLFF. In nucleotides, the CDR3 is TGTGCCAGTAGTATCGCCCGGCAGGCGCGGGAAAAACTGTTTTTT.

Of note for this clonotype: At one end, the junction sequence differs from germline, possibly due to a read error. The CDR3 here is CASIIGLVGGPDTQYF. The CDR3 coding sequence is TGTGCCAGTATTATAGGACTAGTTGGAGGCCCAGATACGCAGTATTTT. V gene TRBV19 combines with J gene TRBJ2-3; TRBD2 aligns across 7 bases. The CDR3 runs 16 residues. Germline-derived CDR1 and CDR2 are LNHDA and SQIVND (reference sequence).

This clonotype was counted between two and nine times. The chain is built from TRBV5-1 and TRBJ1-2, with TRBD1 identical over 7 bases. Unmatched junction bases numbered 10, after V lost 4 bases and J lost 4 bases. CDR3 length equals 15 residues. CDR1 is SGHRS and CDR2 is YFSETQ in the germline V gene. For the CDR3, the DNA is TGCGCCAGCAGCAACCCAGGGGGAAGGCTCTATGGCTACACCTTC. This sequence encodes CASSNPGGRLYGYTF. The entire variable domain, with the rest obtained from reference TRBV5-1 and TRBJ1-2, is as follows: KAGVTQTPRYLIKTRGQQVTLSCSPISGHRSVSWYQQTPGQGLQFLFEYFSETQRNKGNFPGRFSGRQFSNSRSEMNVSTLELGDSALYLCASSNPGGRLYGYTFGSGTRLTVV.

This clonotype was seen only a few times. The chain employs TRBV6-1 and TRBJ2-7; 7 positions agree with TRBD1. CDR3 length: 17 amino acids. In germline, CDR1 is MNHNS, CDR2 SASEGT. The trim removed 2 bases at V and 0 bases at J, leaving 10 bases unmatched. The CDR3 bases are TGTGCCAGCAGTGAATACCATCGTGCAGGGGGCTCCTACGAGCAGTACTTC. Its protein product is CASSEYHRAGGSYEQYF.

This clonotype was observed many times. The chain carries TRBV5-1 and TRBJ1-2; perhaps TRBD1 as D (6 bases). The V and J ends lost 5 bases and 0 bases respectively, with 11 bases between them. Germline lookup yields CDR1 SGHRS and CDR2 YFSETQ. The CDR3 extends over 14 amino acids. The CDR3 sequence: CASSSGAANYGYTF. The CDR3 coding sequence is TGCGCCAGCAGTTCGGGGGCTGCTAACTATGGCTACACCTTC.

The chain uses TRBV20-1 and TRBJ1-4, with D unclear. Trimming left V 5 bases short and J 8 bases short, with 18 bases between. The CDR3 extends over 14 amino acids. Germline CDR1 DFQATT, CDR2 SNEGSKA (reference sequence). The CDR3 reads CSAAPRTRSEKLFF. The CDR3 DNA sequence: TGCAGTGCTGCCCCCAGGACCCGGAGCGAAAAACTGTTTTTT.

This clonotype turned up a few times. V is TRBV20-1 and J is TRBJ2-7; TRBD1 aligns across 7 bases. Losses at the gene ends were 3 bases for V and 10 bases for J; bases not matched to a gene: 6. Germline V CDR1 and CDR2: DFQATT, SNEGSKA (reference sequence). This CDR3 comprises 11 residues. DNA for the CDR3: TGCAGTGCTAGGGCAGGGGGATATCAGTACTTC. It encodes CSARAGGYQYF.

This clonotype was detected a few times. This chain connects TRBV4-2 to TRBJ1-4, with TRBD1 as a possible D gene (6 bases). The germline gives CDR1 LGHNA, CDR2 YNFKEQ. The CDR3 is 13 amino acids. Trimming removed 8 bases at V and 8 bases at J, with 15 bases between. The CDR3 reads CASQTGLSEKLFF. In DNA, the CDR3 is TGTGCCAGCCAAACAGGGCTTTCGGAAAAACTGTTTTTT.

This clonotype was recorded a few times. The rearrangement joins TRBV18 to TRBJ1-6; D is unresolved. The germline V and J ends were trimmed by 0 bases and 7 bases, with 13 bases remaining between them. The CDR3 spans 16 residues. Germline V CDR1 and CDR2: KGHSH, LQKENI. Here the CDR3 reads CASSPPARPANSPLHF. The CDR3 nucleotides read TGTGCCAGCTCACCACCGGCCAGGCCGGCGAATTCACCCCTCCACTTT.